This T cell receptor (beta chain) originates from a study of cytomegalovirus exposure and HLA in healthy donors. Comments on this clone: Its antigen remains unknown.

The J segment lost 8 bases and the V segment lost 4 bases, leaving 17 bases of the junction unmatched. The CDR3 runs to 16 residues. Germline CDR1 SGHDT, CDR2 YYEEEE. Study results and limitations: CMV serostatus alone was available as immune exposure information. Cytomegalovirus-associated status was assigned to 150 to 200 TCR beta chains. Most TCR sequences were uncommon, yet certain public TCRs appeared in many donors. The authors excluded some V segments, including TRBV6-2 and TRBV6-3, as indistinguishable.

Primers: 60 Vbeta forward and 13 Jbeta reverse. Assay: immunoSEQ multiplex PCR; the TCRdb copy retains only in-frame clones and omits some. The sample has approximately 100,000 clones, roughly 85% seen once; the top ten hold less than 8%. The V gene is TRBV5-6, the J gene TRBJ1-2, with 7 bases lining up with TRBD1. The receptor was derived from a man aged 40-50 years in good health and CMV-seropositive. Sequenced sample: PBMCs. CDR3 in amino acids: CASSPRIQGELLGYTF. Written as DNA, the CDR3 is TGTGCCAGCAGCCCGCGAATCCAGGGGGAATTATTGGGCTACACCTTC.